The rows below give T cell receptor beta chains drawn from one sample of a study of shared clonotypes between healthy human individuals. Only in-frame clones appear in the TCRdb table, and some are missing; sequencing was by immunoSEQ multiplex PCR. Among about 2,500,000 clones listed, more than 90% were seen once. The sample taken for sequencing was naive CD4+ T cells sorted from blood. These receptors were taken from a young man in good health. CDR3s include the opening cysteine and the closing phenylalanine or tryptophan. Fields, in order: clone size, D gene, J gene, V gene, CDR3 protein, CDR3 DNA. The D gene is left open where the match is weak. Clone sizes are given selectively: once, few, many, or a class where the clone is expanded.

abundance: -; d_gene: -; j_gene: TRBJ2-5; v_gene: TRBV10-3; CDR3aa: CAISQIQETQYF; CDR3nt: TGTGCCATCAGTCAGATACAAGAGACCCAGTACTTC
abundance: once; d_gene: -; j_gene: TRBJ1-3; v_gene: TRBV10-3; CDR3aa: CAISESGGSGNTIYF; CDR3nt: TGTGCCATCAGTGAGTCGGGGGGCTCTGGAAACACCATATATTTT
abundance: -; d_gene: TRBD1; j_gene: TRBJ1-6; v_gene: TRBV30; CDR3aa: CALTQGVSYNSPLHF; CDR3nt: TGTGCCTTGACTCAGGGGGTCTCCTATAATTCACCCCTCCACTTT
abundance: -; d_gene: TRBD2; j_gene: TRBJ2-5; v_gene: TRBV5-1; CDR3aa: CASKRAAGVIQETQYF; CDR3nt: TGCGCCAGTAAAAGGGCAGCGGGGGTCATCCAAGAGACCCAGTACTTC
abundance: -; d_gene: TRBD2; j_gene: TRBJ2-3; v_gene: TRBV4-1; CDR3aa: CASSQGGGGVSTDTQYF; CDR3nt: TGCGCCAGCAGCCAGGGTGGCGGGGGGGTAAGCACAGATACGCAGTATTTT
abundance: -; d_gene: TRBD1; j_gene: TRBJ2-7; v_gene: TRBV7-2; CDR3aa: CASSLVGTGAYEQYF; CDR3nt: TGTGCCAGCAGCTTAGTTGGGACAGGGGCCTACGAGCAGTACTTC
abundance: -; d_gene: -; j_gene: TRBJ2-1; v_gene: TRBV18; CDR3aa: CASSPGTFGNEQFF; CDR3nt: TGTGCCAGCTCACCTGGGACCTTTGGAAATGAGCAGTTCTTC
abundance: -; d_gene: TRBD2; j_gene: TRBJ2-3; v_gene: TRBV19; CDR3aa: CASSPPGGLLRGTQYF; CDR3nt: TGTGCCAGTAGCCCCCCGGGGGGGCTTCTTCGGGGTACGCAGTATTTT
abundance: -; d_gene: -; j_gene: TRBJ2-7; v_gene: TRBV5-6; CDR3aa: CASSPWIHPYEQYF; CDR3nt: TGTGCCAGCAGCCCCTGGATCCACCCCTACGAGCAGTACTTC
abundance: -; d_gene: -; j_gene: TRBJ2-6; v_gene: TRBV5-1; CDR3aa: CASSSTSSGANVLTF; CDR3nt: TGCGCCAGCAGCTCAACGTCATCCGGGGCCAACGTCCTGACTTTC
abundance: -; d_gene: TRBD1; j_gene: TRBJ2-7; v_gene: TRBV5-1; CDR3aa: CASSLNPMTGLNGYEQYF; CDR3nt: TGCGCCAGCAGCCTGAACCCAATGACAGGGTTGAATGGTTACGAGCAGTACTTC
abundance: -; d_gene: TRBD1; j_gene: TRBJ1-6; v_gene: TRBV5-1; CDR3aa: CASSSGQGYSPLHF; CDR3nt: TGCGCCAGCAGCTCGGGACAGGGATATTCACCCCTCCACTTT
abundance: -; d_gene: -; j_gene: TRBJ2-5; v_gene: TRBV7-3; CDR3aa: CASSSYQETQYF; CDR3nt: TGTGCCAGCAGCTCGTACCAAGAGACCCAGTACTTC
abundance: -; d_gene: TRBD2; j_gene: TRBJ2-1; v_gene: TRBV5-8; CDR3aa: CASSPPWLAGLNEQFF; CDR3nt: TGTGCCAGCAGCCCCCCGTGGCTAGCGGGGCTTAATGAGCAGTTCTTC
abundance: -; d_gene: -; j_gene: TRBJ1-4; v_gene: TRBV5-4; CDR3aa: CASRGSLDEKLFF; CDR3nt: TGTGCCAGCAGAGGGAGCCTCGATGAAAAACTGTTTTTT